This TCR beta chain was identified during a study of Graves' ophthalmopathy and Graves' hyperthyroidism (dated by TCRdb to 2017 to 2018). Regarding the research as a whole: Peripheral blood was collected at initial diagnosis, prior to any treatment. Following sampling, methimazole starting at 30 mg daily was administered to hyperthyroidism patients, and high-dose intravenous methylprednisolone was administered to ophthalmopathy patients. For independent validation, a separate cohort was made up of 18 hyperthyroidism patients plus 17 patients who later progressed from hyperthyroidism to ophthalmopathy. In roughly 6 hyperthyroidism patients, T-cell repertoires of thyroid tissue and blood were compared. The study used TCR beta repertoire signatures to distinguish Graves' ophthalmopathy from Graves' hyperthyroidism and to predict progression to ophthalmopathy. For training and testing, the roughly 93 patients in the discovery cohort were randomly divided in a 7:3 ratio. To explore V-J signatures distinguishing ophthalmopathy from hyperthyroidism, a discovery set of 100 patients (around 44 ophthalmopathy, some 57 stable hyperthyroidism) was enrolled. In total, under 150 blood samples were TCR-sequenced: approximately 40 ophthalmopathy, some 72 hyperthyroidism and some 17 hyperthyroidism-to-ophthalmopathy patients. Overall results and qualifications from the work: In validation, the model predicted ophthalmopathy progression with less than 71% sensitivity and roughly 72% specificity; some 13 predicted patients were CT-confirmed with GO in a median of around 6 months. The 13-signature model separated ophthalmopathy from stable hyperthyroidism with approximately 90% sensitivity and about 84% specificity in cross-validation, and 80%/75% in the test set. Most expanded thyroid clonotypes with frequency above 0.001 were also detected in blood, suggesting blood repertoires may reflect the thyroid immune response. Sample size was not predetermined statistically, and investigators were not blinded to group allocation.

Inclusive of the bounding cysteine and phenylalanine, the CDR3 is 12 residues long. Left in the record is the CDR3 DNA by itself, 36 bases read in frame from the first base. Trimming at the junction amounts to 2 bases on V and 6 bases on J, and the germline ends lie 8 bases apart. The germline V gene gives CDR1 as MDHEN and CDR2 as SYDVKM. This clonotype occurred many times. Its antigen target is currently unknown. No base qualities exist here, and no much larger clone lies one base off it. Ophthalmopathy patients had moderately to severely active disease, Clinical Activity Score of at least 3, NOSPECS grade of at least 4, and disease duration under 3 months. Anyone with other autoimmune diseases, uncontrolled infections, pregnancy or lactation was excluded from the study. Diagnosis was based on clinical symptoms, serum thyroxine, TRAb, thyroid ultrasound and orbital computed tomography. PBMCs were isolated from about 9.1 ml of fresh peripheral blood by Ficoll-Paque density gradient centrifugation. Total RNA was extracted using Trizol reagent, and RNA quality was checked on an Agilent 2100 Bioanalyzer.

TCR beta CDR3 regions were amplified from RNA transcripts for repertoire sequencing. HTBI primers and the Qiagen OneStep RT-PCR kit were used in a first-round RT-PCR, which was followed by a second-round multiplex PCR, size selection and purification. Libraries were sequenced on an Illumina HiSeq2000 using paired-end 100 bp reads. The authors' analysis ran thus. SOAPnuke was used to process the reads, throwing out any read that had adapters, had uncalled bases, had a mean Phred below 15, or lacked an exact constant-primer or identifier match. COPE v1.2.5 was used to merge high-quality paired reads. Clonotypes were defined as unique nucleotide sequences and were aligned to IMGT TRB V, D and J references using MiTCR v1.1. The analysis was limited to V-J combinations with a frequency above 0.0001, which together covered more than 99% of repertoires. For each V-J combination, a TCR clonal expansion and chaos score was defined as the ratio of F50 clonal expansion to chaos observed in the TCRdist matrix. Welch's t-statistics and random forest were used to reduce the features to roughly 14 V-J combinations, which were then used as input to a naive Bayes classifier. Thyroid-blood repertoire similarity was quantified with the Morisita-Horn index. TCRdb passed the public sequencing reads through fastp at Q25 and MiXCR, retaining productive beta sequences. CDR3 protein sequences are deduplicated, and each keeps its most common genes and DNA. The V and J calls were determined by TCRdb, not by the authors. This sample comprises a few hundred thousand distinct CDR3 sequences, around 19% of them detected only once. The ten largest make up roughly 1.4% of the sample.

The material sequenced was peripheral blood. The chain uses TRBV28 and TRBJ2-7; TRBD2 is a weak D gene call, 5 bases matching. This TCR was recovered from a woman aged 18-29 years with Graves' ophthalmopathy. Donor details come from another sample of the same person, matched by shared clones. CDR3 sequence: CASSLLAGEQYF. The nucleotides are TGTGCCAGCAGTTTACTCGCGGGCGAGCAGTACTTC.